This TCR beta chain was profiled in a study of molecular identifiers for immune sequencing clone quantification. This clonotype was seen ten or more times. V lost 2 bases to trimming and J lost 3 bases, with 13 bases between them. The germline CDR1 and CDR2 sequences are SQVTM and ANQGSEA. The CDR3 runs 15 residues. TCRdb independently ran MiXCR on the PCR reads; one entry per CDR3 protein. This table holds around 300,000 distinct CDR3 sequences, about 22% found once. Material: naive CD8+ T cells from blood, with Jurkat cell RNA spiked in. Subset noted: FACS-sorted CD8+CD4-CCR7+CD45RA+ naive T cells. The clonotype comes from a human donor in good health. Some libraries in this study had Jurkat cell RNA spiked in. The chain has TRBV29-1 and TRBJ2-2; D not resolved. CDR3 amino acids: CSVELAASYTGELFF. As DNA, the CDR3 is TGCAGCGTTGAACTTGCAGCTAGTTACACCGGGGAGCTGTTTTTT.